These T cell receptor beta chains were read from a single sample in a study of CD8 T cells in Susac syndrome. MiXCR, applied by TCRdb to the immunoSEQ multiplex PCR reads, yields one record per CDR3 protein. The table has about 110,000 distinct CDR3 sequences, 96% seen once. Sequenced: CD4+ T cells from PBMCs. Source of these receptors: a human donor in good health. CDR3s include the opening cysteine and the closing phenylalanine or tryptophan. D genes are given only for firm matches.

cdr3_aa,d_call,v_call,j_call
CASSHLPPQLNTEAFF,-,TRBV4-1,TRBJ1-1
CASSTGTGEEETQYF,TRBD1,TRBV5-1,TRBJ2-5
CASNKGQRVNEQFF,TRBD1,TRBV2,TRBJ2-1
CASSRLTSGSLTEQFF,TRBD2,TRBV6-2/TRBV6-3,TRBJ2-1
CASSVGTASSGEQFF,-,TRBV9,TRBJ2-1
CATSDETSGSPNEQFF,TRBD2,TRBV24-1,TRBJ2-1
CASSVLENTEAFF,-,TRBV2,TRBJ1-1
CASCAREANTGELFF,TRBD2,TRBV2,TRBJ2-2
CASSPGQFSSGANVLTF,TRBD1,TRBV27,TRBJ2-6
CASSLGLAGTSTDTQYF,-,TRBV5-6,TRBJ2-3
CASSSTLGGRSSPLHF,-,TRBV6-6,TRBJ1-6
CASSLALGLASYNEQFF,-,TRBV7-9,TRBJ2-1
CASSPRDNFYTF,-,TRBV3-1,TRBJ1-2
CASSPISGTRREQYF,-,TRBV7-9,TRBJ2-7
CASSFYPFGNIQYF,-,TRBV27,TRBJ2-4
CASSLDPGANEKLFF,-,TRBV5-1,TRBJ1-4
CSARDPGGAKNIQYF,-,TRBV20-1,TRBJ2-4
CASSPGRLGEQYF,-,TRBV7-2,TRBJ2-7
CSVARANTEAFF,-,TRBV29-1,TRBJ1-1
CSAPPGHIGRETQYF,-,TRBV20-1,TRBJ2-5
CASSLTDTQYF,-,TRBV3-1,TRBJ2-3
CSVRRLAGVGTDTQYF,TRBD2,TRBV29-1,TRBJ2-3
CSAGARDRHLETQYF,TRBD1,TRBV20-1,TRBJ2-5
CASSPDDRGGYEQYF,TRBD1,TRBV18,TRBJ2-7
CASSFRTTADTQYF,-,TRBV13,TRBJ2-3
CASSYALTGGGNTIYF,TRBD1,TRBV6-5,TRBJ1-3
CASSYFNRGQAEAFF,TRBD1,TRBV6-2/TRBV6-3,TRBJ1-1
CSAQPDVPGANVLTF,-,TRBV29-1,TRBJ2-6
CASSQDGGQNQPQHF,TRBD1,TRBV3-1,TRBJ1-5
CASMGRANTGELFF,-,TRBV9,TRBJ2-2
CASRPSGRGETQYF,-,TRBV18,TRBJ2-5
CASSSDREETQYF,TRBD1,TRBV7-2,TRBJ2-5
CASYRLAGGYNEQFF,TRBD2,TRBV28,TRBJ2-1
CASSTSAEQFF,TRBD2,TRBV2,TRBJ2-1
CASSQAMPGVSYEQYF,-,TRBV3-1,TRBJ2-7
CASSRLAALTPTYEQYF,-,TRBV14,TRBJ2-7
CASSPPGQGKNIQYF,TRBD1,TRBV18,TRBJ2-4
CASSLMNEQFF,-,TRBV12-3/TRBV12-4,TRBJ2-1
CASSPPLAGAIAGELFF,TRBD2,TRBV18,TRBJ2-2
CASSFQGGGGQPQHF,TRBD1,TRBV27,TRBJ1-5
CSVEAHLLAKNIQYF,-,TRBV29-1,TRBJ2-4
CASSRTGANIQYF,TRBD1,TRBV3-1,TRBJ2-4
CAWSGGRKETQYF,-,TRBV30,TRBJ2-5
CASSSDQEGFYGYTF,-,TRBV28,TRBJ1-2